One and the same sample provided the 15 T cell receptor beta chains below, sequenced in a study of shared clonotypes between healthy human individuals. Sequenced by immunoSEQ multiplex PCR; TCRdb stores in-frame clones only, minus some. The sample shows 450,000 to 550,000 clones, 70% to 80% of them seen only once. Input material: PBMCs. The receptors were gathered from a middle-aged woman in good health. Some clones in this sample may be carry-over from other donors' samples.

The chain recombines TRBV11-2 with TRBJ1-4, with D uncertain. This CDR3 comprises 16 residues. Trimming cost V 7 bases and J 0 bases, with 15 bases left between them. Germline V gives CDR1 SGHAT, CDR2 FQNNGV. The CDR3 reads CASNPRDLATNEKLFF. For the CDR3, the DNA is TGTGCCAGCAACCCAAGGGATCTTGCAACTAATGAAAAACTGTTTTTT.

The chain links TRBV7-2 to TRBJ2-3; 7 nucleotides match TRBD2. Germline V gene sequence: CDR1 SGHTA, CDR2 FQGNSA. V trimming: 3 bases; J trimming: 2 bases; junction bases outside the gene matches: 14. This CDR3 is built from 18 residues. CDR3 amino acids: CASSLEGRAWSATDTQYF. CDR3 in DNA: TGTGCCAGCAGCTTGGAGGGGAGGGCTTGGTCGGCCACAGATACGCAGTATTTT. Based on the CDR3 plus reference TRBV7-2 and TRBJ2-3, the full variable domain is GAGVSQSPSNKVTEKGKDVELRCDPISGHTALYWYRQSLGQGLEFLIYFQGNSAPDKSGLPSDRFSAERTGGSVSTLTIQRTQQEDSAVYLCASSLEGRAWSATDTQYFGPGTRLTVL.

The chain joins TRBV4-1 to TRBJ1-2, with D possibly matching TRBD1 (6 bases). Trimming cost V 1 base and J 8 bases, with 20 bases left between them. CDR3 size: 16 residues. The germline gives CDR1 MGHRA, CDR2 YSYEKL. The CDR3 loop is CASSQVRGGEFDGYTF. The DNA for the CDR3 is TGCGCCAGCAGCCAAGTACGCGGGGGCGAATTCGACGGCTACACCTTC.

The chain is built from TRBV5-1 and TRBJ1-4; 10 bases agree with TRBD1. The junction had 2 bases not matched to a gene; V was cut back by 4 bases and J by 5 bases. Per germline, CDR1 SGHRS and CDR2 YFSETQ. The length of the CDR3 is 14 residues. CDR3 sequence reads: CASSGDRGNEKLFF. The CDR3 DNA reads as TGCGCCAGCAGCGGGGACAGGGGAAATGAAAAACTGTTTTTT.

This clone was recorded only once. The chain is built from TRBV7-9 and TRBJ1-4; D gene unclear. The CDR3 loop spans 16 amino acids. V gave up 0 bases and J gave up 0 bases, with 8 bases separating them. Per the germline V gene, CDR1 is SEHNR and CDR2 is FQNEAQ (reference sequence). The CDR3 protein is CASSLAYRATNEKLFF. The CDR3 region has the DNA TGTGCCAGCAGCTTAGCGTACAGAGCAACTAATGAAAAACTGTTTTTT.

The rearrangement joins TRBV7-2 to TRBJ2-7; D is tentatively TRBD1 or TRBD2 (5 bases each). The germline V gene has CDR1 SGHTA and CDR2 FQGNSA. This CDR3 spans 15 amino acids. Trimming removed 5 bases at V and 0 bases at J, with 14 bases between. The CDR3 sequence: CASSSPGTASYEQYF. CDR3 bases: TGTGCCAGCAGCAGTCCCGGGACGGCCTCCTACGAGCAGTACTTC. Filled out from reference TRBV7-2 and TRBJ2-7, the complete variable domain reads GAGVSQSPSNKVTEKGKDVELRCDPISGHTALYWYRQSLGQGLEFLIYFQGNSAPDKSGLPSDRFSAERTGGSVSTLTIQRTQQEDSAVYLCASSSPGTASYEQYFGPGTRLTVT.

This clone qualifies as medium-sized. The chain recombines TRBV7-9 with TRBJ2-7; TRBD2 agrees at 13 bases. The trim removed 5 bases at V and 5 bases at J, leaving 6 bases unmatched. This CDR3 has 15 amino acids. Germline V gives CDR1 SEHNR, CDR2 FQNEAQ (reference sequence). The CDR3: CASSTRTSGSDEQYF. CDR3 in DNA: TGTGCCAGCAGCACCCGGACTAGCGGGAGCGACGAGCAGTACTTC.

V is TRBV6-1 and J is TRBJ1-1; 9 bases line up with TRBD1. The CDR3 totals 12 residues. V lost 5 bases and J lost 13; bases outside the gene matches: 8. Germline V CDR1 and CDR2: MNHNS, SASEGT. The CDR3 DNA reads as TGTGCCAGCAGTTCCCGACAGGGGGTTGGTTTCTTT. As protein: CASSSRQGVGFF.

The chain has TRBV6-6 and TRBJ1-5; 7 bases align to TRBD1. The junction had 3 bases not matched to a gene; V was cut back by 4 bases and J by 3 bases. CDR1 MNHNY and CDR2 SVGAGI come from the germline V gene (reference sequence). The CDR3 is made up of 14 amino acids. DNA of the CDR3: TGTGCCAGCAGTTTTACAGGGGTCAATCAGCCCCAGCATTTT. This codes for CASSFTGVNQPQHF.

This sequence joins TRBV11-3 and TRBJ2-1, with TRBD2 matching 11 bases. V gave up 1 base and J gave up 7 bases; unmatched junction bases: 9. CDR3 length: 17 residues. Germline V gives CDR1 SGHNT, CDR2 YENEEA. DNA for the CDR3: TGTGCCAGCAGCTTAGGCGTTATAGCGGGAGGGCATAATGAGCAGTTCTTC. The encoded protein is CASSLGVIAGGHNEQFF.

V and J are TRBV30 and TRBJ1-2; the match to TRBD1 covers 8 bases. J was trimmed by 8 bases and V by 4 bases; bases with no gene match: 9. Germline loops: CDR1 GTSNPN, CDR2 SVGIG (reference sequence). The length of the CDR3 is 13 residues. CDR3 amino acids: CAWIQLDRVGYTF. For the CDR3, the DNA is TGTGCCTGGATCCAATTGGACAGGGTGGGCTACACCTTC.

The rearrangement uses TRBV19 and TRBJ2-3, with 13 positions matching TRBD2. The V and J ends lost 5 bases and 5 bases, in that order; junction bases with no gene match: 10. Germline V gene data show CDR1 as LNHDA and CDR2 as SQIVND (reference sequence). The CDR3 is 17 amino acids. The CDR3 protein is CASSPRTSGSKLDTQYF. DNA of the CDR3: TGTGCCAGTAGTCCCCGGACTAGCGGGAGTAAATTAGATACGCAGTATTTT.

V and J are TRBV25-1 and TRBJ2-3, with D possibly matching TRBD2 (6 bases). Germline lookup yields CDR1 MGHDK and CDR2 SYGVNS. V was cut by 5 bases and J by 2 bases, with 17 bases left in between. This CDR3 is built from 16 residues. Here the CDR3 reads CASSRGTLAFTDTQYF. In nucleotides, the CDR3 is TGTGCCAGCAGTCGGGGGACCCTGGCCTTCACAGATACGCAGTATTTT.

The chain carries TRBV2 and TRBJ2-1; TRBD2 matches 14 bases. J was trimmed by 9 bases and V by 5 bases; bases with no gene match: 6. From germline, CDR1 is SNHLY and CDR2 FYNNEI. This CDR3 spans 15 amino acids. CDR3 DNA sequence: TGTGCCAGCAGTACCGGGACTAGCGGGAGTAGTGAGCAGTTCTTC. Its protein product is CASSTGTSGSSEQFF.

The chain recombines TRBV11-2 with TRBJ2-7; D is ambiguous. The V gene lost 4 bases and the J gene lost 6 bases, with 10 bases spanning the gap. Germline loops: CDR1 SGHAT, CDR2 FQNNGV. The CDR3 is 12 residues long. CDR3 bases: TGTGCCAGCAGCTATTATTACGGCGAGCAGTACTTC. This sequence encodes CASSYYYGEQYF.